This T cell receptor (beta chain) was profiled in a study of blood T cell repertoires in COVID-19 (dated by TCRdb to 2020 to 2021). General notes on the study: Samples from collaborators originated in the United States, Italy and Spain and spanned both the acute and convalescent phases of COVID-19. HLA class I and class II types, where available, came from metadata supplied by the sample provider rather than from assay-based typing. A de-identified subject ID, COVID-19 status, age in years and sex were almost always included in the sample metadata. Subjects who had been exposed to COVID-19, were actively infected with it, or had recovered from it provided the deeply sampled blood TCRbeta repertoires that made up the dataset. Samples were obtained from the ongoing ImmuneRACE study (first 160 participants) and from over 1,000 subjects provided by 6 global collaborators. The prospective study material was composed of cDNA or gDNA derived from T cells, B-cell-depleted T cells, or PBMCs. A freely available public database, intended as a resource for researchers studying the immune response to SARS-CoV-2, is where the repertoires were released.

TCRbeta CDR3 regions were amplified from genomic DNA by means of the immunoSEQ Assay, a bias-controlled multiplex PCR. Regarding the original processing steps: Within the assay, amplification of reference gene primers was used to estimate how many nucleated cells each sample contained. Sequence reads were collapsed and filtered to measure the absolute abundance of every unique TCRbeta CDR3 rearrangement. For each sample, productive Simpson clonality was calculated by taking the square root of Simpson's diversity index across productive rearrangements. The table was pulled from immuneACCESS by TCRdb, which kept in-frame rearrangements only. Such tables lose some clones; where checked, under half of the loss comes from unresolved V genes, and the rest has no known cause. V and J calls and clone size are as listed in that table; D and trimming were resolved from the DNA. Counted in this sample were approximately 200,000 clones; 85% to 90% of them appeared once. 3.5% of the sample goes to the ten largest clones.

On this clone: There is no known antigen for this receptor. The record has no base qualities; no much larger clone is one base away.

Germline trimming: 6 bases from V, 4 bases from J; junction bases outside gene matches: 9. CDR1 and CDR2 were assigned from the germline V gene as MNHEY and SVGAGI. The CDR3 runs 15 residues from the cysteine to the phenylalanine. The sequence is cut down to CDR3 DNA, 45 bases in frame from base 1. What the authors observed across the whole study: How much clinical and demographic metadata was included differed by source and by participant, and the metadata was provided uncurated.

Participants in the prospective study were enrolled through a virtual design, were aged roughly 18 to 95 years, and lived in 24 United States geographic areas. To assign participants to cohorts, the prospective study relied on clinical history that participants themselves reported in a screening survey and a study questionnaire. Each participant in the prospective study had whole blood, serum and a nasopharyngeal or oropharyngeal swab collected by mobile phlebotomists. Prospective study participants could optionally give additional blood draws and questionnaires over an approximately 2-month period. Before DNA extraction, blood samples from the prospective study were shipped at room temperature or frozen.

This sequence uses TRBV6-5 and TRBJ1-1, with 9 bases matching TRBD1. This TCR was sampled from a woman under 30 in a cohort exposed to, infected with or recovered from COVID-19 (not recorded which). The sample consisted of PBMCs or T cells enriched from blood (not recorded which). The CDR3 region has the sequence CASRTPGQGATEAFF. The nucleotide sequence reads TGTGCCAGCAGAACGCCGGGACAGGGTGCCACTGAAGCTTTCTTT.